This T cell receptor beta chain was sequenced during a study of cytomegalovirus exposure and HLA in healthy donors. About the research overall: Roughly 85 million unique TCRs from HLA-typed donors made up an early data release.

Worth noting for this clone: Antigen specificity is unknown.

Primers: 60 Vbeta forward and 13 Jbeta reverse. Using immunoSEQ multiplex PCR, the repertoire was profiled, and TCRdb retains in-frame clones only, with some absent. Among approximately 130,000 clones listed, over 65% were seen once. Study results and caveats: Prediction of most subjects' HLA-A and HLA-B alleles by TCR beta sequences was reportedly accurate. A previous analysis found most TCR beta V segments productive roughly 87% or roughly 30% of the time.

Germline V gene lookup returns CDR1 MDHEN and CDR2 SYDVKM. Trimming shortened V by 10 bases and J by 1 base, and 11 bases separated the two germline ends. The CDR3 runs 13 residues. This TCR was recovered from a middle-aged woman in good health and CMV-seronegative. The rearrangement joins TRBV28 to TRBJ1-3; TRBD1 might be the D (5 bases). The specimen sequenced was PBMCs. CDR3 protein: CATAPGSGNTIYF. CDR3 coding DNA: TGTGCCACCGCCCCAGGGTCTGGAAACACCATATATTTT.